The clone carrying this T cell receptor beta chain came up once. The protocol was immunoSEQ multiplex PCR, while the TCRdb copy is restricted to in-frame clones and leaves out a portion. The sample consists of some 31,000 clones, over 90% of them appearing once. The sample belongs to a study of blood T cell repertoires in COVID-19. Study-level background: COVID-19 samples, acute and convalescent, were from the United States, Italy and Spain.

The origin of this receptor is a human donor in a cohort sampled during active COVID-19. The sample was peripheral blood.

The CDR3 protein is CASTRGQGGTDTQYF. CDR3 coding DNA: TGTGCCAGCACCAGGGGACAGGGGGGCACAGATACGCAGTATTTT. The V and J genes are TRBV25-1 and TRBJ2-3; TRBD1 matches 11 bases. CDR3 length: 15 amino acids. Germline V gene sequence: CDR1 MGHDK, CDR2 SYGVNS. J gave up 1 base and V 7 bases, and 4 bases lay outside the gene matches.